The clone carrying this T cell receptor beta chain was recorded only once. Regarding treatment: randomized to nivolumab then ipilimumab (arm A) or the reverse (arm B). PBMC sorting kept live CD3+CD8+ cells without CD19 or CD56. The CDR3 runs 18 residues. J gave up 6 bases and V 0 bases, and 13 bases lay outside the gene matches. The germline gives CDR1 SGHNT, CDR2 YYREEE (reference sequence). Clones were read by immunoSEQ multiplex PCR, and TCRdb kept only the in-frame ones, dropping some. The profile covers tens of thousands of clones, with 82% appearing a single time and around a tenth taken by the ten largest. The data were taken from a study of sequential checkpoint blockade in melanoma.

The rearrangement links TRBV5-4 to TRBJ2-1; 9 bases align to TRBD2. The sequence was obtained from a human donor with melanoma. Sequencing was performed on CD8+ T cells sorted from blood (inferred from file names), taken from a patient given nivolumab and ipilimumab in sequence. The CDR3 nucleotides are TGTGCCAGCAGCTTGGGAGGGGGTAGCGGGAGAAGGGGCAATGAGCAGTTCTTC. It is translated as CASSLGGGSGRRGNEQFF.